The 5 T cell receptor beta chains given below trace back to one sample, sequenced in a study of Ad26.COV2.S vaccination and SARS-CoV-2 variants. The treatment is: about 20 received Ad26.COV2.S at low or high dose, single or two shots; about five received placebo; per-sample allocation not given. Sampling occurred on day 63 after the first vaccine or placebo injection. Here immunoSEQ multiplex PCR was the method, and the copy in TCRdb shows in-frame clones only, minus some. This sample has 350,000 to 400,000 clones; 80% to 90% occur once, and the top ten carry more than 3%. This sample comprised peripheral blood, obtained in a trial of Ad26.COV2.S vaccine versus placebo. The receptors originated from a person between 18 and 65 years old who received the Ad26.COV2.S COVID-19 vaccine or a placebo.

The rearrangement links TRBV29-1 to TRBJ2-3; D is perhaps TRBD2 (7 bases). V was trimmed by 7 bases and J by 1 base, leaving 18 bases between them. The germline V gene has CDR1 SQVTM and CDR2 ANQGSEA. This CDR3 has 15 residues. In DNA, the CDR3 is TGCAGCGCTAAGGTTATGCGGGGGCGCACAGATACGCAGTATTTT. Translation: CSAKVMRGRTDTQYF.

The chain couples TRBV6-1 to TRBJ2-5; tentative D call: TRBD1 (6 bases). The CDR3 consists of 16 residues. In germline, CDR1 is MNHNS, CDR2 SASEGT. V lost 2 bases and J lost 1, with 14 bases in between. CDR3 residues: CASSETDRNSQETQYF. The CDR3 DNA sequence: TGTGCCAGCAGTGAAACGGACAGAAATTCCCAAGAGACCCAGTACTTC.

The chain uses TRBV10-3 and TRBJ1-5, with 9 positions matching TRBD1. The CDR3 spans 16 residues. CDR1 is ENHRY, CDR2 SYGVKD, per germline. Germline trimming cut 0 bases from V and 7 bases from J; bases unmatched to any gene: 7. This chain's CDR3 is CAISESSGTGRQPQHF. In DNA form, the CDR3 reads TGTGCCATCAGTGAGTCTAGCGGGACAGGGCGGCAGCCCCAGCATTTT.

The chain couples TRBV18 to TRBJ1-4; TRBD1 aligns across 10 bases. Trimming cost V 3 bases and J 4 bases; bases outside gene matches: 2. CDR3 length: 15 residues. Germline V gives CDR1 KGHSH, CDR2 LQKENI. The CDR3 protein is CASSPDRGINEKLFF. The DNA of the CDR3 is TGTGCCAGCTCACCGGACAGGGGGATTAATGAAAAACTGTTTTTT.

The chain recombines TRBV11-3 with TRBJ2-1, with 12 bases aligning to TRBD2. Germline-derived CDR1 and CDR2 are SGHNT and YENEEA. V shed 0 bases, J shed 9 bases, and the junction held 0 bases outside the gene matches. CDR3 length: 14 amino acids. CDR3 in amino acids: CASSLETSGGEQFF. The CDR3 DNA follows: TGTGCCAGCAGCTTAGAGACTAGCGGGGGTGAGCAGTTCTTC. Variable domain in full (rest from reference TRBV11-3 and TRBJ2-1): EAGVVQSPRYKIIEKKQPVAFWCNPISGHNTLYWYLQNLGQGPELLIRYENEEAVDDSQLPKDRFSAERLKGVDSTLKIQPAELGDSAVYLCASSLETSGGEQFFGPGTRLTVL.